The clone carrying this T cell receptor beta chain was picked up a small number of times. Its specificity is unknown. The data derive from a study of beta chain features in type 1 diabetes. Broader study findings: Comparison showed that naive, central memory and Treg TCRB repertoires appeared more similar among patients than among healthy donors. It was not settled here whether HLA type affects TCRB rearrangement. Across all four CD4+ subsets, people with type 1 diabetes showed modestly shorter TCRB CDR3s. Type 1 diabetes patients had VDJ junctions that carried fewer insertions and more deletions.

Every isolated RNA sample was fully reverse transcribed, so sequencing captured expressed TCRB transcripts. It was found that naive, central memory and regulatory T cell samples averaged about 4 million reads. This table comes from immunoSEQ multiplex PCR, and its TCRdb copy is limited to in-frame clones, with some not included. Here the sample spans 500,000 to 800,000 clones, around 12% being singletons. V gave up 0 bases and J gave up 2 bases; unmatched junction bases: 4. Germline V gene sequence: CDR1 ENHRY, CDR2 SYGVKD. The CDR3 runs 15 residues. The clonotype originates from a young man with type 1 diabetes. The sequencing input was naive CD4+ T cells from blood. The rearrangement joins TRBV10-3 to TRBJ2-7, with 7 bases aligning to TRBD1. CDR3 region: CAISESSGGPYEQYF. The CDR3 region has the DNA TGTGCCATCAGTGAGTCGTCAGGGGGACCCTACGAGCAGTACTTC.